Below are 22 T cell receptor beta chains sequenced from a single sample in a study of blood T cell repertoires in COVID-19. TCRdb's table, derived via immunoSEQ multiplex PCR, lists solely in-frame clones and lacks some. The sample lists 210,000 or so clones, around 92% occurring once. Sequenced material: peripheral blood. These receptors all stem from a young man with acute or convalescent COVID-19.

J is TRBJ2-5 and V is TRBV11-3, with TRBD1 matching over 7 bases. This CDR3 contains 15 residues. Germline V gives CDR1 SGHNT, CDR2 YENEEA. Trimming removed 1 base from V and 5 bases from J; junction bases left unmatched: 7. The CDR3 bases are TGTGCCAGCAGCTTAGGAGGGGGCCCCAGGGAGACCCAGTACTTC. Translated, it gives CASSLGGGPRETQYF.

This rearrangement joins TRBV6-5 to TRBJ1-2, with 9 bases matching TRBD1. The ends lost 9 bases at V and 3 bases at J; junction bases unmatched: 5. Germline V CDR1 and CDR2: MNHEY, SVGAGI. This CDR3 has 13 residues. CDR3 DNA: TGTGCCAGTAGGCGACAGGGGGACTATGGCTACACCTTC. Translation gives CASRRQGDYGYTF.

This rearrangement joins TRBV18 to TRBJ2-7; a weak D match, TRBD1 (5 bases). V was trimmed by 2 bases and J by 2 bases, leaving 10 bases between them. Germline V gene lookup returns CDR1 KGHSH and CDR2 LQKENI. CDR3 length: 14 amino acids. CDR3 bases: TGTGCCAGCTCACCAGCAGGGATTACCTACGAGCAGTACTTC. Translation gives CASSPAGITYEQYF. Looking up the rest from reference TRBV18 and TRBJ2-7 gives the full variable domain: NAGVMQNPRHLVRRRGQEARLRCSPMKGHSHVYWYRQLPEEGLKFMVYLQKENIIDESGMPKERFSAEFPKEGPSILRIQQVVRGDSAAYFCASSPAGITYEQYFGPGTRLTVT.

The chain is built from TRBV28 and TRBJ2-2; D perhaps matches TRBD1 (5 bases). From germline, CDR1 is MDHEN and CDR2 SYDVKM. This CDR3 contains 13 residues. V was trimmed by 4 bases and J by 9 bases, leaving 12 bases between them. The CDR3 coding sequence is TGTGCCAGCAGTTCCACAGGCCTGCGGGAGCTGTTTTTT. Its translation is CASSSTGLRELFF.

V is TRBV6-4 and J is TRBJ2-3, with 8 bases identical to TRBD2. V was clipped by 5 bases and J by 4 bases; unmatched bases: 5. Germline CDR1 MRHNA, CDR2 SNTAGT. The CDR3 extends over 14 amino acids. Here the CDR3 reads CASSPRRGADTQYF. CDR3 sequence (DNA): TGTGCCAGCAGTCCACGGCGGGGGGCAGATACGCAGTATTTT.

This CDR3 reads CAWSVSGRVRAFF. The CDR3 coding sequence is TGTGCCTGGAGTGTATCAGGGAGGGTGCGAGCTTTCTTT. This rearrangement joins TRBV30 to TRBJ1-1, with a possible D match to TRBD1 (5 bases). Trimming stripped 0 bases from V and 10 bases from J, with 15 bases between. The CDR3 is 13 amino acids. Looked up from germline, CDR1 is GTSNPN and CDR2 is SVGIG (reference sequence).

The count of this clone is one. The chain is built from TRBV4-1 and TRBJ2-3, with TRBD2 as a possible D gene (5 bases). The CDR3 contains 14 residues. Trimming took 4 bases from V and 3 from J, leaving 11 bases between them. Germline CDR1 is MGHRA and CDR2 is YSYEKL. CDR3 bases: TGCGCCAGCAGCCCCGGAGGTGGGACAGATACGCAGTATTTT. Its protein product is CASSPGGGTDTQYF.

V and J are TRBV2 and TRBJ2-5; the match to TRBD1 covers 7 bases. The ends lost 7 bases at V and 2 bases at J; junction bases unmatched: 4. The CDR3 loop spans 13 amino acids. The germline V gene has CDR1 SNHLY and CDR2 FYNNEI. The CDR3 is CASTQTGQETQYF. The DNA of the CDR3 is TGTGCCAGCACCCAGACAGGGCAAGAGACCCAGTACTTC.

The chain uses TRBV9 and TRBJ2-7; no clear D gene. The CDR3 has 13 amino acids. Germline V gene lookup returns CDR1 SGDLS and CDR2 YYNGEE. Trimming pared 3 bases from V and 10 bases from J, leaving 17 bases between. Written as DNA, the CDR3 is TGTGCCAGCAGCGAGGAGCGAAAGGAAGAACAGTACTTC. It specifies CASSEERKEEQYF.

The rearrangement joins TRBV7-6 to TRBJ1-1; D is perhaps TRBD1 (5 bases). Looked up from germline, CDR1 is SGHVS and CDR2 is FNYEAQ. Trimming left V 5 bases short and J 1 base short, with 14 bases between. The CDR3 runs 15 residues. The CDR3 loop reads CASSPLGQKNTEAFF. For the CDR3, the DNA is TGTGCCAGCAGCCCCCTTGGACAAAAGAACACTGAAGCTTTCTTT.

This chain links TRBV28 with TRBJ1-2, with D perhaps matching TRBD1 (6 bases). Germline V lookup: CDR1 MDHEN, CDR2 SYDVKM. The CDR3 spans 13 residues. Trimming pared 5 bases from V and 4 bases from J, leaving 11 bases between. CDR3 residues: CASSPNRAYGYTF. The DNA of the CDR3 is TGTGCCAGCAGTCCAAACAGGGCCTATGGCTACACCTTC.

This sequence joins TRBV4-1 and TRBJ1-1, with D perhaps matching TRBD1 (5 bases). The CDR3 consists of 15 residues. Per the germline V gene, CDR1 is MGHRA and CDR2 is YSYEKL. The germline V and J ends were trimmed by 3 bases and 8 bases, with 19 bases remaining between them. The CDR3 spells CASSHSTRLQGEAFF. DNA for the CDR3: TGCGCCAGCAGCCACTCCACCCGGCTCCAGGGAGAAGCTTTCTTT.

The J gene is TRBJ2-7, the V gene TRBV7-9; D may be TRBD1 (5 bases). CDR3 length equals 14 residues. CDR1 is SEHNR, CDR2 FQNEAQ, per germline (reference sequence). With 2 bases removed from V and 4 bases from J, the gap between germline ends came to 12 bases. CDR3 in amino acids: CASSLTTVHYEQYF. The CDR3 bases are TGTGCCAGCAGCTTAACGACAGTGCATTACGAGCAGTACTTC.

The rearrangement links TRBV9 to TRBJ2-7; 9 bases are shared with TRBD1. Germline CDR1 is SGDLS and CDR2 is YYNGEE. J gave up 3 bases and V 3 bases, and 4 bases lay outside the gene matches. The length of the CDR3 is 14 residues. The CDR3 sequence: CASSAQTGGYEQYF. CDR3 sequence (DNA): TGTGCCAGCAGCGCCCAGACAGGGGGCTACGAGCAGTACTTC.

The chain links TRBV12-3 or TRBV12-4 to TRBJ2-2; 7 bases fit TRBD1. Germline trimming cut 6 bases from V and 6 bases from J; bases unmatched to any gene: 1. The CDR3 has 12 residues. The CDR3 DNA follows: TGTGCCAGCAGGCAGGGGGCCGGGGAGCTGTTTTTT. It encodes CASRQGAGELFF.

This clone was found once. V gene TRBV5-1 combines with J gene TRBJ1-6; D is undetermined. The V gene lost 2 bases and the J gene lost 7 bases, with 16 bases spanning the gap. Germline V gene data show CDR1 as SGHRS and CDR2 as YFSETQ. The CDR3 runs 16 residues. In nucleotides, the CDR3 is TGCGCCAGCAGCTTCAACCCCGGGTCCCTCAATTCACCCCTCCACTTT. Translation gives CASSFNPGSLNSPLHF.

The chain couples TRBV10-3 to TRBJ2-3, with 9 positions matching TRBD1. The germline gives CDR1 ENHRY, CDR2 SYGVKD. The CDR3 length is 15 residues. J lost 3 bases, V lost 6 bases, and 7 bases had no gene match. The CDR3 nucleotides are TGTGCCATCAGCGACCGGGACAGGGAGACAGATACGCAGTATTTT. Translating it yields CAISDRDRETDTQYF.

The chain is built from TRBV6-5 and TRBJ1-1; D might be TRBD1 (5 bases). The CDR3 length is 14 residues. V lost 0 bases to trimming and J lost 5 bases, with 10 bases between them. Per the germline V gene, CDR1 is MNHEY and CDR2 is SVGAGI. This CDR3 is CASSYSRGGTEAFF. The CDR3 DNA reads TGTGCCAGCAGTTACTCGAGGGGAGGGACTGAAGCTTTCTTT.

This chain connects TRBV19 to TRBJ2-5; D may be TRBD1 (6 bases). In germline, CDR1 is LNHDA, CDR2 SQIVND (reference sequence). There are 15 residues in the CDR3. V lost 0 bases, J lost 4 bases, and 12 bases lay in between. The CDR3 sequence is CASSIDTGRAETQYF. The DNA for the CDR3 is TGTGCCAGTAGTATAGATACAGGGCGGGCAGAGACCCAGTACTTC. Full variable domain (missing parts from reference TRBV19 and TRBJ2-5): DGGITQSPKYLFRKEGQNVTLSCEQNLNHDAMYWYRQDPGQGLRLIYYSQIVNDFQKGDIAEGYSVSREKKESFPLTVTSAQKNPTAFYLCASSIDTGRAETQYFGPGTRLLVL.

DNA of the CDR3: TGTGCCTGGAGCCTCGTCGGGGGGGTTGGAGGCTACACCTTC. Residues: CAWSLVGGVGGYTF. The V and J genes are TRBV30 and TRBJ1-2, with TRBD1 as a possible D gene (5 bases). The CDR3 extends over 14 amino acids. Germline assignment: CDR1 GTSNPN and CDR2 SVGIG (reference sequence). The V end was cut by 3 bases, the J end by 8 bases, with 19 bases between.

The chain combines TRBV30 with TRBJ2-7; D is possibly TRBD1 (5 bases). The ends were cut back, 5 bases at V and 3 bases at J, with 14 bases in the middle. This CDR3 region has 13 residues. The germline V gene encodes CDR1 GTSNPN and CDR2 SVGIG (reference sequence). CDR3 sequence reads: CAWEKGRGYEQYF. CDR3 bases: TGTGCCTGGGAAAAGGGGCGCGGCTACGAGCAGTACTTC.

The rearrangement links TRBV10-3 to TRBJ1-6; TRBD1 matches 9 bases. In germline, CDR1 is ENHRY, CDR2 SYGVKD. The CDR3 is 13 residues long. V trimming: 10 bases; J trimming: 10 bases; junction bases outside the gene matches: 8. The CDR3 DNA reads TGTGCCAACCGGGACAGGGCGGACTCACCCCTCCACTTT. Protein sequence: CANRDRADSPLHF.